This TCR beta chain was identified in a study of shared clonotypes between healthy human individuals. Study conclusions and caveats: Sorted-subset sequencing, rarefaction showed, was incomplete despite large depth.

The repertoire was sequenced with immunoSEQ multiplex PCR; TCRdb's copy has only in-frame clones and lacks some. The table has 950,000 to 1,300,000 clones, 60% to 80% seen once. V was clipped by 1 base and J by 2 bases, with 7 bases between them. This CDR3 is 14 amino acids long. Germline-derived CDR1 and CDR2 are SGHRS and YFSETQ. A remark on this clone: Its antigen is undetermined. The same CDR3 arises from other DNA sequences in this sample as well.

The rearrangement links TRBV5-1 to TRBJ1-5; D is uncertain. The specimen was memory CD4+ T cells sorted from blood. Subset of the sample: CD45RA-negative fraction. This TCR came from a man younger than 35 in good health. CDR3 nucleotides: TGCGCCAGCAGCTTGTCCGGGGGCAATCAGCCCCAGCATTTT. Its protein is CASSLSGGNQPQHF.